The 31 T cell receptor beta chains presented below share a single source sample, sequenced in a study of blood T cells in healthy people across ages. With a J-beta primer mix and a sample-barcoded 5' primer, a second PCR ran about 6 to 11 cycles. Each CDR3 protein is one row after TCRdb ran MiXCR on the 5' RACE reads. The data contain about 510,000 distinct CDR3 sequences, roughly a quarter of them singletons. This sample also appeared in a second study, on T cells of mothers and their children.

The sample comprised blood. The receptors shown here come from a boy between 2 and 10 years old in good health.

The chain has TRBV3-1 and TRBJ2-5; D may match TRBD1 or TRBD2 (6 bases each). The ends were cut back, 0 bases at V and 4 bases at J, with 18 bases in the middle. The CDR3 is made up of 17 amino acids. Germline V gene lookup returns CDR1 LGHDT and CDR2 YNNKEL (reference sequence). The CDR3 loop is CASSQDPPRRGGETQYF. The CDR3 region has the DNA TGTGCCAGCAGCCAAGATCCCCCTCGCAGGGGAGGAGAGACCCAGTACTTC.

Concerning this clonotype: It may be a read error: a sequence one base away is much more abundant. It is likely a read error, because the conserved phenylalanine at the end of the CDR3 is missing. The chain carries TRBV6-6 and TRBJ2-3, with TRBD2 matching over 8 bases. From germline, CDR1 is MNHNY and CDR2 SVGAGI (reference sequence). V dropped 6 bases and J dropped 0; count of bases not matched to a gene: 8. The CDR3 spans 16 residues. CDR3 amino acids: CASRPPSSGSTDTQYL. The CDR3 coding sequence is TGTGCCAGCAGGCCCCCGTCTAGCGGGAGCACAGATACGCAGTATCTT.

DNA of the CDR3: TGTGCCACCAGCGGGGGGGGACTAGCTCGCGAGCAGTACTTC. Residues: CATSGGGLAREQYF. This chain connects TRBV15 to TRBJ2-7; 9 bases agree with TRBD2. Germline lookup yields CDR1 LNHNV and CDR2 YYDKDF (reference sequence). Germline trimming cut 5 bases from V and 6 bases from J; bases unmatched to any gene: 8. The CDR3 is 14 residues long.

This clonotype came up a few times. The V gene is TRBV3-1, the J gene TRBJ2-7; 10 bases map to TRBD2. There are 16 residues in the CDR3. V lost 1 base, J lost 2 bases, and 5 bases stayed unmatched. CDR1 and CDR2 from the germline V gene are LGHDT and YNNKEL (reference sequence). The CDR3 region has the DNA TGTGCCAGCAGCCAAGGCCTAGCGGGGGTGCCCTACGAGCAGTACTTC. Protein product: CASSQGLAGVPYEQYF.

The gene calls are TRBV5-1 and TRBJ2-1; 13 positions agree with TRBD2. The CDR3 runs to 17 residues. The V gene's germline CDR1 is SGHRS and CDR2 YFSETQ. J gave up 8 bases and V 4 bases, and 12 bases lay outside the gene matches. In nucleotides, the CDR3 is TGCGCCAGCAGCCGTGGACTAGCGGGAGATCCCGGGGATGAGCAGTTCTTC. Its protein is CASSRGLAGDPGDEQFF. The variable domain in full, completed from reference TRBV5-1 and TRBJ2-1, reads KAGVTQTPRYLIKTRGQQVTLSCSPISGHRSVSWYQQTPGQGLQFLFEYFSETQRNKGNFPGRFSGRQFSNSRSEMNVSTLELGDSALYLCASSRGLAGDPGDEQFFGPGTRLTVL.

This clonotype was counted between two and nine times. The rearrangement links TRBV2 to TRBJ1-4; 11 nucleotides line up with TRBD1. The germline gives CDR1 SNHLY, CDR2 FYNNEI. Trimming took 7 bases from V and 8 from J; bases not matched to a gene: 9. The CDR3 runs 15 residues. In nucleotides, the CDR3 is TGTGCCAGCACCAATCCGGGACAGGGGGACGAAAAACTGTTTTTT. This encodes CASTNPGQGDEKLFF.

The chain uses TRBV2 and TRBJ2-1; D perhaps matches TRBD2 (5 bases). CDR3 size: 13 residues. Germline V gene data show CDR1 as SNHLY and CDR2 as FYNNEI. V was pared by 7 bases and J by 3 bases, with 10 bases between. CDR3 sequence (DNA): TGTGCCAGCAAATGGACTGTCTACAATGAGCAGTTCTTC. Translating gives CASKWTVYNEQFF.

This sequence joins TRBV6-5 and TRBJ1-1; no firm D call. The CDR3 contains 15 residues. The V gene's germline CDR1 is MNHEY and CDR2 SVGAGI. V was clipped by 1 base and J by 1 base, with 10 bases between them. CDR3 nucleotide sequence: TGTGCCAGCAGTTACTTTGGGAGTGGGAACACTGAAGCTTTCTTT. This gives the protein CASSYFGSGNTEAFF.

This clonotype has just one count. The V call is TRBV4-3, the J call TRBJ2-3; either TRBD1 or TRBD2 may fit D (5 bases each). The germline V gene has CDR1 LGHNA and CDR2 YSLEER. The CDR3 covers 15 residues. Trimming shortened V by 0 bases and J by 4 bases, and 11 bases separated the two germline ends. In DNA form, the CDR3 reads TGCGCCAGCAGCCAAGAGGGGGATTGGGCAGATACGCAGTATTTT. Residues: CASSQEGDWADTQYF.

The rearrangement joins TRBV12-3 or TRBV12-4 to TRBJ2-5; tentatively, D is TRBD2 (5 bases). The J call is uncertain, as TRBJ2-7 better fits the DNA end. The CDR3 totals 13 residues. CDR3 DNA sequence: TGTGCCAGCTCCCTCGGGGTTGAAAACGAGCAGTACTTC. Its translation: CASSLGVENEQYF.

This clonotype was picked up a small number of times. The V and J genes are TRBV12-3 or TRBV12-4 and TRBJ1-2; 7 bases fit TRBD1. V lost 6 bases to trimming and J lost 8 bases; unmatched junction nucleotides: 6. The CDR3 has 12 amino acids. The CDR3 bases are TGTGCCAGCAGCAACAGGGGAGGCGGCTACACCTTC. Its translation is CASSNRGGGYTF.

This clonotype came up a few times. The gene calls are TRBV20-1 and TRBJ2-4, with a possible D match to TRBD1 (6 bases). Germline CDR1 DFQATT, CDR2 SNEGSKA (reference sequence). The CDR3 has 14 amino acids. The germline V and J ends were trimmed by 6 bases and 5 bases, with 17 bases remaining between them. CDR3 bases: TGCAGTGCCTCCCTCGGACAGATCCAAAACATTCAGTACTTC. Residues: CSASLGQIQNIQYF.

The chain is built from TRBV10-3 and TRBJ2-5, with a weak D call TRBD2 (7 bases). The better agreement between TRBJ2-1 and the DNA end casts doubt on the J call. This CDR3 has 17 amino acids. Germline V lookup: CDR1 ENHRY, CDR2 SYGVKD. The CDR3 here is CAIRGGGGHLRYNEQFF. CDR3 DNA sequence: TGTGCCATCAGGGGAGGCGGGGGACACCTGAGGTACAATGAGCAGTTCTTC.

This clonotype showed up many times. This chain connects TRBV10-3 to TRBJ1-6, with D possibly matching TRBD1 (5 bases). The CDR3 is 18 amino acids. Germline CDR1 and CDR2: ENHRY and SYGVKD. V lost 0 bases and J lost 6, with 18 bases in between. The CDR3 DNA follows: TGTGCCATCAGTGAGTCGGCTTTGGAGGGACTACTTAATTCACCCCTCCACTTT. It specifies CAISESALEGLLNSPLHF.

This clonotype has just a few counts. The chain joins TRBV2 to TRBJ2-7; either TRBD1 or TRBD2 may fit D (5 bases each). The length of the CDR3 is 16 residues. The germline CDR1 and CDR2 sequences are SNHLY and FYNNEI. V shed 6 bases and J shed 2 bases, with 20 bases lying between them. The CDR3 coding sequence is TGTGCCAGCAGGGCACTCTACTATGGGGGAACCTACGAGCAGTACTTC. Its protein is CASRALYYGGTYEQYF.

This clonotype appeared a few times. The gene calls are TRBV13 and TRBJ2-1, with D possibly being TRBD2 (6 bases). V was clipped by 4 bases and J by 4 bases, with 14 bases between them. CDR3 size: 15 residues. CDR1 PRHDT and CDR2 FYEKMQ come from the germline V gene (reference sequence). CDR3 sequence: CASSCIWRGYNEQFF. The CDR3 nucleotides are TGTGCCAGCAGCTGTATTTGGCGGGGTTACAATGAGCAGTTCTTC.

The rearrangement links TRBV5-1 to TRBJ1-4; D not certain. Germline CDR1 and CDR2: SGHRS and YFSETQ. The germline V and J ends were trimmed by 4 bases and 4 bases, with 17 bases remaining between them. The CDR3 is made up of 16 amino acids. CDR3 nucleotides: TGCGCCAGCAGCCGCCCTGTAGGCAACGGTAATGAAAAACTGTTTTTT. Its protein is CASSRPVGNGNEKLFF.

This chain uses TRBV7-8 with TRBJ1-3, with D uncertain. V gave up 6 bases and J gave up 1 base, with 10 bases separating them. The germline gives CDR1 SGHVS, CDR2 FQNEAQ. This CDR3 is 14 amino acids long. The CDR3 spells CASSTWDSGNTIYF. The DNA for the CDR3 is TGTGCCAGCAGTACTTGGGATTCTGGAAACACCATATATTTT.

The rearrangement links TRBV6-2 or TRBV6-3 to TRBJ2-3; no reliable D call. CDR1 and CDR2 from the germline V gene are MNHEY and SVGEGT. The CDR3 is 15 residues long. Between the trimmed V and J ends, which lost 6 bases and 4 bases, there was a span of 17 bases. Here the CDR3 reads CASRRLIIQPDTQYF. In DNA form, the CDR3 reads TGTGCCAGCAGACGACTCATCATACAACCAGATACGCAGTATTTT.

This clonotype was detected only a few times. At one boundary the junction diverges from the germline segment, which might be a read error. The chain recombines TRBV5-1 with TRBJ2-6; weak D call: TRBD1 (6 bases). Germline-derived CDR1 and CDR2 are SGHRS and YFSETQ. The CDR3 has 19 amino acids. The CDR3 sequence is CASSAGALGVLAGANVPTF. CDR3 bases: TGCGCCAGCTCAGCAGGGGCGCTTGGGGTCTTGGCTGGGGCCAACGTCCCGACTTTC.

The chain employs TRBV20-1 and TRBJ2-5; 10 bases are shared with TRBD1. J lost 2 bases, V lost 2 bases, and 5 bases had no gene match. Germline V lookup: CDR1 DFQATT, CDR2 SNEGSKA (reference sequence). The CDR3 runs 15 residues. CDR3 protein: CSARYAGQGQETQYF. The CDR3 region has the DNA TGCAGTGCTAGATACGCGGGACAGGGGCAAGAGACCCAGTACTTC.

As regards this clonotype: The junction departs from germline at one end; a sequencing error may be responsible. This rearrangement joins TRBV7-3 to TRBJ2-2, with TRBD2 identical over 7 bases. Germline V lookup: CDR1 SGHTA, CDR2 FQGTGA. CDR3 size: 17 residues. CDR3 sequence: CVSSLTSAGPGTGELFF. The CDR3 DNA reads as TGTGTCAGCAGCTTAACGTCAGCGGGGCCGGGGACCGGGGAGCTGTTTTTT.

The sample holds a few counts of this clonotype. The chain couples TRBV5-1 to TRBJ1-4; D not resolved. Germline lookup yields CDR1 SGHRS and CDR2 YFSETQ. V shed 2 bases and J shed 8 bases, with 10 bases lying between them. This CDR3 has 13 residues. CDR3 sequence reads: CASSLRVGEKLFF. For the CDR3, the DNA is TGCGCCAGCAGCTTAAGGGTCGGGGAAAAACTGTTTTTT.

This clonotype was seen a handful of times. V and J are TRBV6-2 or TRBV6-3 and TRBJ2-5, with D perhaps TRBD2 (6 bases). The DNA matches TRBJ2-7 better at its end, which makes the J call doubtful. The CDR3 extends over 12 amino acids. Germline CDR1 and CDR2: MNHEY and SVGEGT. The CDR3 reads CASNRGSYEQYF. DNA of the CDR3: TGTGCCAGCAATCGGGGGAGCTACGAGCAGTACTTC.

The rearrangement joins TRBV5-1 to TRBJ2-5; 11 nucleotides match TRBD2. Germline assignment: CDR1 SGHRS and CDR2 YFSETQ. This CDR3 is 16 amino acids long. Trimming cost V 0 bases and J 4 bases; bases outside gene matches: 5. CDR3 sequence: CASSLVPSGGPETQYF. The CDR3 bases are TGCGCCAGCAGCTTGGTTCCTAGCGGGGGGCCAGAGACCCAGTACTTC.

This clonotype was seen a handful of times. The rearrangement links TRBV7-6 to TRBJ2-3; no clear D gene. The germline V and J ends were trimmed by 4 bases and 2 bases, with 16 bases remaining between them. CDR1 SGHVS and CDR2 FNYEAQ come from the germline V gene. The CDR3 sequence is 16 residues long. For the CDR3, the DNA is TGTGCCAGCAGCTCCCTCGGGTTAGCAGACACAGATACGCAGTATTTT. Protein product: CASSSLGLADTDTQYF.

This clonotype has more than one count but fewer than ten. V usage is TRBV7-9 and J usage is TRBJ2-3; D is uncertain. Trimming took off 9 bases at V and 5 bases at J, with 12 bases between the two ends. The CDR3 has 12 residues. CDR1 is SEHNR and CDR2 is FQNEAQ in the germline V gene (reference sequence). In DNA form, the CDR3 reads TGTGCCAGTAGCCCAGAGGTAGATACGCAGTATTTT. This encodes CASSPEVDTQYF.

CDR3 DNA: TGTGCCACCAGTGCAGGGAATCGCAATGAGCAGTTCTTC. It translates to CATSAGNRNEQFF. The rearrangement joins TRBV24-1 to TRBJ2-5, with a weak D call TRBD1 (5 bases). The J call is uncertain, as TRBJ2-1 better fits the DNA end. The germline CDR1 and CDR2 sequences are KGHDR and SFDVKD. CDR3 length: 13 residues.

The chain has TRBV3-1 and TRBJ2-1; D possibly corresponds to TRBD1 (5 bases). The germline gives CDR1 LGHDT, CDR2 YNNKEL (reference sequence). This CDR3 spans 14 amino acids. Trimming shortened V by 2 bases and J by 4 bases, and 9 bases separated the two germline ends. DNA of the CDR3: TGTGCCAGCAGCCAACCAGGGCTTTACAATGAGCAGTTCTTC. It translates to CASSQPGLYNEQFF.

CDR3 bases: TGCGCCAGCTCACCGACAGGGGTCCGAGGGACCCAGTACTTC. As protein: CASSPTGVRGTQYF. The chain recombines TRBV10-2 with TRBJ2-5; 8 nucleotides line up with TRBD1. The CDR3 totals 14 residues. CDR1 WSHSY and CDR2 SAAADI come from the germline V gene. Trimming cost V 8 bases and J 7 bases; bases outside gene matches: 12.

This clonotype was counted between two and nine times. The chain links TRBV12-3 or TRBV12-4 to TRBJ2-1; TRBD1 matches 8 bases. J gave up 8 bases and V 7 bases, and 7 bases lay outside the gene matches. The CDR3 extends over 13 amino acids. The CDR3 spells CASTGQGRDEQFF. The CDR3, as DNA: TGTGCCAGCACCGGACAGGGTAGGGATGAGCAGTTCTTC.